The entry that follows covers one T cell receptor (beta chain) sequence. The antigen remains undetermined. The length of the CDR3 is 14 residues. J lost 4 bases, V lost 5 bases, and 5 bases had no gene match. Germline V lookup: CDR1 MNHEY, CDR2 SVGAGI. The data belong to a study of early stage breast cancer tumors. Study information: Of around 15 invasive breast tumors, about a dozen were hormone receptor-positive, HER2-negative. Invasive lobular carcinomas made up about 35% of the 12 ER+/PR+/HER2- tumors.

General observations from the study: Functional markers like CD4, CD8 and FOXP3 were missed in bulk sequencing. Most shared enriched TCRB sequences were commonly generated ones.

Data came from immunoSEQ multiplex PCR; TCRdb stores just in-frame clones and leaves some out. The table records 45,000 to 50,000 clones, 83% of them present only once. The receptor was derived from a person in their fifties or sixties with breast cancer. The chain is built from TRBV6-5 and TRBJ2-1, with 7 bases lining up with TRBD2. The sample was blood. CDR3: CASSRTSSYNEQFF. The DNA for the CDR3 is TGTGCCAGCAGTCGGACTAGTTCTTACAATGAGCAGTTCTTC.